This T cell receptor beta chain was sequenced during a study of blood T cell repertoires in COVID-19. Some clones are missing from TCRdb's copy, which holds only in-frame ones; the method was immunoSEQ multiplex PCR. Of about 140,000 clones in the sample, roughly 81% were seen once. Enrollees, 18 to 89 years old, lived in fewer than 25 US areas. Trimming removed 6 bases from V and 3 bases from J, with 15 bases in between. Per the germline V gene, CDR1 is MNHEY and CDR2 is SVGAGI. The CDR3 extends over 14 amino acids. The rearrangement joins TRBV6-5 to TRBJ2-7, with D possibly matching TRBD2 (5 bases). The sample comprised PBMCs or T cells enriched from blood (not recorded which). This receptor was identified in a woman in her fifties or sixties with acute COVID-19. The CDR3 coding sequence is TGTGCCAGCAGCATAGACTGGACTCTCTACGAGCAGTACTTC. Translating gives CASSIDWTLYEQYF.